This T cell receptor (beta chain) was retrieved from a study of blood T cells in healthy people across ages. The CDR3 is made up of 13 amino acids. V shed 3 bases and J shed 2 bases, with 7 bases lying between them. Germline V gene lookup returns CDR1 WSHSY and CDR2 SAAADI. Russia was home to the donors, healthy Caucasian individuals aged roughly 6 to 100. A second PCR, run for roughly 6 to 11 cycles, used a sample-barcoded 5' primer plus a J-beta primer mix. Each CDR3 protein is one row after TCRdb ran MiXCR on the 5' RACE reads. The sample holds 1.5 million to 2 million distinct CDR3 sequences, 25% to 30% seen once. Details on this clonotype: The antigen remains undetermined.

Study findings and constraints: Measured against age, TCR beta diversity per million T cells decreased in a roughly linear manner. It was not possible, with unsorted PBMCs, to conclusively compare naive and antigen-experienced cells.

Sequenced sample: blood. The source is a woman in her 30s in good health. This sequence joins TRBV10-2 and TRBJ1-1; D not certain. The CDR3 region has the DNA TGCGCCAGCAGTGACTACAGTAACACTGAAGCTTTCTTT. It specifies CASSDYSNTEAFF.